This T cell receptor beta chain was retrieved from a study of blood T cells in healthy people across ages. This clonotype was seen a few times. In terms of origin and age, donors were healthy Caucasian individuals from Russia aged 6 to 90. Researchers isolated at least 6.5 million PBMCs per sample. The V gene end was trimmed by 5 bases and the J gene end by 0 bases; junction bases not matched to a gene: 9. The V gene's germline CDR1 is DFQATT and CDR2 SNEGSKA (reference sequence). This CDR3 comprises 16 residues. With a J-beta primer mix and a sample-barcoded 5' primer, a second PCR ran about 6 to 11 cycles. Every sample produced at least 2.5 million CDR3-containing paired-end reads. TCRdb re-derived calls from the 5' RACE reads in MiXCR, one entry per CDR3 protein. The sample contains around 800,000 distinct CDR3 sequences, around 42% of which appear only once.

The sequenced sample was blood. The TCR originated in a man in his sixties in good health. This chain connects TRBV20-1 to TRBJ2-3; 9 bases align to TRBD1. In nucleotides, the CDR3 is TGCAGTGCTGTCTACCGGGACAGGGATAGCACAGATACGCAGTATTTT. It translates to CSAVYRDRDSTDTQYF.